The 27 T cell receptor beta chains below were found in one sample sequenced in a study of CD8 T cells in ankylosing spondylitis. TCRdb redid the calling of the 5' RACE reads with MiXCR, one entry per CDR3 protein. The sample shows 340,000 or so distinct CDR3 sequences, 14% to 15% of them seen only once. The sequencing sample was made of blood, either unsorted or a sorted T cell fraction (not recorded which). Receptors originate from a male donor with ankylosing spondylitis or in good health (not recorded which).

The rearrangement links TRBV10-3 to TRBJ2-1, with a tentative D call TRBD2 (6 bases). CDR1 and CDR2 from the germline V gene are ENHRY and SYGVKD. The CDR3 runs 15 residues. The V and J ends lost 3 bases and 2 bases respectively, with 11 bases between them. CDR3 DNA sequence: TGTGCCATCAGTGATGGGGGAGGCCCCTACAATGAGCAGTTCTTC. Its translation: CAISDGGGPYNEQFF.

The chain uses TRBV6-5 and TRBJ1-1; maybe TRBD1 (5 bases). This CDR3 region has 17 residues. V lost 2 bases and J lost 0, with 16 bases in between. Looked up from germline, CDR1 is MNHEY and CDR2 is SVGAGI. The CDR3, as DNA: TGTGCCAGCAGTTACAGGCAGGGTCCCTCTATGAACACTGAAGCTTTCTTT. This translates into CASSYRQGPSMNTEAFF.

This clonotype was detected a few times. The chain links TRBV20-1 to TRBJ1-2, with D perhaps matching TRBD1 (5 bases). The V and J ends lost 0 bases and 10 bases respectively, with 12 bases between them. The CDR3 sequence is 12 residues long. Germline loops: CDR1 DFQATT, CDR2 SNEGSKA (reference sequence). The CDR3 spells CSARDDRANYTF. CDR3 nucleotide sequence: TGCAGTGCTAGAGATGACAGAGCGAACTACACCTTC.

The sample holds a few counts of this clonotype. The chain is built from TRBV11-2 and TRBJ2-7, with D maybe TRBD1 (6 bases). Trimming removed 7 bases at V and 2 bases at J, with 12 bases between. Germline CDR1 SGHAT, CDR2 FQNNGV. The CDR3 contains 13 residues. CDR3 loop: CASTQDSTYEQYF. Here the CDR3 DNA reads TGTGCCAGCACCCAGGACAGCACCTACGAGCAGTACTTC.

This clonotype was counted between two and nine times. The CDR3 protein is CATSDPGQGISYEQYF. In DNA, the CDR3 is TGTGCCACCAGTGACCCTGGACAGGGGATCTCCTACGAGCAGTACTTC. V usage is TRBV24-1 and J usage is TRBJ2-7; 9 nucleotides match TRBD1. The CDR3 runs to 16 residues. After removal of 4 bases from V and 0 bases from J, the junction contained 6 bases not matched to a gene. Germline assignment: CDR1 KGHDR and CDR2 SFDVKD.

This clonotype was detected many times. The chain uses TRBV10-2 and TRBJ2-3; no firm D call. V was clipped by 2 bases and J by 1 base, with 1 base between them. Per germline, CDR1 WSHSY and CDR2 SAAADI. This CDR3 spans 12 amino acids. The chain's CDR3 is CASSEGTDTQYF. The CDR3 coding sequence is TGCGCCAGCAGTGAGGGCACAGATACGCAGTATTTT.

This clonotype appeared a few times. The chain uses TRBV9 and TRBJ2-7; D is unresolved. The CDR3 totals 14 residues. Trimming cost V 0 bases and J 3 bases, with 10 bases left between them. The V gene's germline CDR1 is SGDLS and CDR2 YYNGEE. CDR3 DNA sequence: TGTGCCAGCAGCGTAGGGAACACATACTACGAGCAGTACTTC. It codes for CASSVGNTYYEQYF.

This clonotype was counted a few times. The chain employs TRBV11-2 and TRBJ2-1; 7 bases map to TRBD2. This CDR3 spans 15 amino acids. The germline gives CDR1 SGHAT, CDR2 FQNNGV. V shed 2 bases, J shed 6 bases, and the junction held 7 bases outside the gene matches. CDR3 in amino acids: CASSLRASGLNEQFF. CDR3 DNA sequence: TGTGCCAGCAGCTTACGGGCTAGCGGCCTCAATGAGCAGTTCTTC.

The chain employs TRBV5-1 and TRBJ2-3; 9 nucleotides match TRBD2. CDR1 SGHRS and CDR2 YFSETQ come from the germline V gene. V gave up 4 bases and J gave up 5 bases; unmatched junction bases: 5. The CDR3 spans 14 residues. The CDR3 protein is CASSRREGEDTQYF. In DNA, the CDR3 is TGCGCCAGCAGCCGGCGGGAGGGCGAAGATACGCAGTATTTT.

The V call is TRBV6-1, the J call TRBJ1-1; D is ambiguous. Germline loops: CDR1 MNHNS, CDR2 SASEGT. CDR3 size: 13 residues. With 7 bases removed from V and 1 base from J, the gap between germline ends came to 10 bases. The CDR3 region has the DNA TGTGCCAGCACCGTCCCCGGGAACACTGAAGCTTTCTTT. This sequence encodes CASTVPGNTEAFF.

This sequence joins TRBV20-1 and TRBJ2-4; TRBD1 matches 8 bases. The germline gives CDR1 DFQATT, CDR2 SNEGSKA (reference sequence). The CDR3 sequence is 13 residues long. V dropped 5 bases and J dropped 6; count of bases not matched to a gene: 6. CDR3 loop: CSAQRTGINIQYF. CDR3 nucleotides: TGCAGTGCTCAAAGGACAGGGATAAACATTCAGTACTTC.

The table lists this clonotype with a few counts. V and J are TRBV5-1 and TRBJ1-4; D perhaps matches TRBD1 (6 bases). CDR1 and CDR2 from the germline V gene are SGHRS and YFSETQ. The CDR3 has 15 residues. Trimming shortened V by 2 bases and J by 8 bases, and 16 bases separated the two germline ends. Written as DNA, the CDR3 is TGCGCCAGCAGCTTTGACGGGGGCGACACCGAAAAACTGTTTTTT. Amino acids: CASSFDGGDTEKLFF.

This clonotype was observed a few times. The rearrangement links TRBV6-1 to TRBJ1-5; no reliable D call. This CDR3 has 11 amino acids. V was pared by 1 base and J by 9 bases, with 4 bases between. CDR1 is MNHNS and CDR2 is SASEGT in the germline V gene. The CDR3 DNA sequence: TGTGCCAGCAGTGAAGTAGGGCCCCAGCATTTT. Translation: CASSEVGPQHF.

This clonotype has just a few counts. J is TRBJ2-1 and V is TRBV4-1, with TRBD2 matching over 8 bases. V shed 0 bases, J shed 0 bases, and the junction held 4 bases outside the gene matches. CDR1 and CDR2 (germline): MGHRA, YSYEKL. The CDR3 sequence is 17 residues long. CDR3 region: CASSQEGGRNSYNEQFF. The CDR3 DNA reads as TGCGCCAGCAGCCAAGAAGGCGGGAGGAACTCCTACAATGAGCAGTTCTTC.

The CDR3 DNA follows: TGTGCCAGCCATAGAGCCAGGACAGTAAACACCGGGGAGCTGTTTTTT. Its protein is CASHRARTVNTGELFF. V gene TRBV12-3 or TRBV12-4 combines with J gene TRBJ2-2, with D possibly being TRBD1 (6 bases). The CDR3 loop spans 16 amino acids. The V end lost 8 bases, the J end lost 2 bases, and 18 bases lay between the germline ends.

The chain has TRBV5-1 and TRBJ1-1, with D possibly matching TRBD1 (6 bases). CDR1 SGHRS and CDR2 YFSETQ come from the germline V gene. The CDR3 is 14 residues long. The V end lost 4 bases, the J end lost 0 bases, and 10 bases lay between the germline ends. The CDR3 reads CASSPGTLNTEAFF. The CDR3 nucleotides read TGCGCCAGCAGCCCAGGGACACTGAACACTGAAGCTTTCTTT.

This chain links TRBV5-1 with TRBJ2-2; 12 bases map to TRBD2. The germline gives CDR1 SGHRS, CDR2 YFSETQ. The CDR3 has 16 amino acids. Trimming at V came to 3 bases and at J to 5 bases, leaving 5 bases not matched to a gene. The CDR3 DNA is TGCGCCAGCAGCTCGGGCGGACTAGCGGGAACCGGGGAGCTGTTTTTT. Protein: CASSSGGLAGTGELFF.

The rearrangement uses TRBV20-1 and TRBJ1-1; D unresolved. The V end lost 3 bases, the J end lost 5 bases, and 10 bases lay between the germline ends. This CDR3 contains 12 residues. CDR1 and CDR2 from the germline V gene are DFQATT and SNEGSKA (reference sequence). CDR3 nucleotides: TGCAGTGCTAGTAGCGGACTGACTGAAGCTTTCTTT. Encoded protein: CSASSGLTEAFF.

This clonotype appeared a few times. The chain uses TRBV13 and TRBJ2-3; weak D call: TRBD2 (6 bases). The CDR3 loop spans 15 amino acids. Germline values: CDR1 PRHDT, CDR2 FYEKMQ (reference sequence). V lost 2 bases and J 0 bases, leaving 9 bases between the germline ends. CDR3: CASSLWGVSTDTQYF. CDR3 sequence (DNA): TGTGCCAGCAGCTTATGGGGGGTCAGCACAGATACGCAGTATTTT.

This sequence joins TRBV7-2 and TRBJ2-5, with D perhaps TRBD1 or TRBD2 (5 bases each). Trimming took 3 bases from V and 4 from J, leaving 12 bases between them. Per the germline V gene, CDR1 is SGHTA and CDR2 is FQGNSA. The CDR3 length is 14 residues. CDR3 amino acids: CASSLHGTVETQYF. CDR3 sequence (DNA): TGTGCCAGCAGCTTGCATGGGACGGTAGAGACCCAGTACTTC. Complete variable domain (other parts from reference TRBV7-2 and TRBJ2-5): GAGVSQSPSNKVTEKGKDVELRCDPISGHTALYWYRQSLGQGLEFLIYFQGNSAPDKSGLPSDRFSAERTGGSVSTLTIQRTQQEDSAVYLCASSLHGTVETQYFGPGTRLLVL.

This clonotype has ten or more counts. The chain links TRBV3-1 to TRBJ1-1; D call uncertain. Germline values: CDR1 LGHDT, CDR2 YNNKEL (reference sequence). This CDR3 has 13 residues. Trimming took off 4 bases at V and 2 bases at J, with 8 bases between the two ends. CDR3 nucleotide sequence: TGTGCCAGCAGCCGGGGTGTCAACACTGAAGCTTTCTTT. As protein: CASSRGVNTEAFF.

The sample holds a few counts of this clonotype. The chain recombines TRBV4-1 with TRBJ2-1; unclear D gene. The CDR3 consists of 11 residues. V was cut by 8 bases and J by 9 bases, with 11 bases left in between. Germline CDR1 reads MGHRA; CDR2 reads YSYEKL. The CDR3 here is CASANAREQFF. In DNA form, the CDR3 reads TGCGCCAGCGCGAACGCTCGTGAGCAGTTCTTC.

This clonotype was recorded a few times. V and J are TRBV2 and TRBJ2-4; possibly TRBD2 for D (6 bases). CDR1 and CDR2 from the germline V gene are SNHLY and FYNNEI. Trimming shortened V by 0 bases and J by 7 bases, and 16 bases separated the two germline ends. The CDR3 runs 16 residues. The CDR3 reads CASSEAIGGRGNIQYF. The CDR3 coding sequence is TGTGCCAGCAGTGAAGCGATCGGAGGACGGGGGAACATTCAGTACTTC. The entire variable domain, with the rest obtained from reference TRBV2 and TRBJ2-4, is as follows: EPEVTQTPSHQVTQMGQEVILRCVPISNHLYFYWYRQILGQKVEFLVSFYNNEISEKSEIFDDQFSVERPDGSNFTLKIRSTKLEDSAMYFCASSEAIGGRGNIQYFGAGTRLSVL.

This clonotype was counted many times. The chain employs TRBV12-3 or TRBV12-4 and TRBJ2-2; the match to TRBD2 covers 7 bases. CDR3 length equals 15 residues. V trimming: 6 bases; J trimming: 3 bases; junction bases outside the gene matches: 7. The CDR3 spells CASRGGEVDTGELFF. The CDR3 nucleotides read TGTGCCAGCAGGGGGGGGGAGGTCGACACCGGGGAGCTGTTTTTT.

The rearrangement links TRBV3-1 to TRBJ2-1; tentative D call: TRBD1 (6 bases). Trimming took off 1 base at V and 7 bases at J, with 26 bases between the two ends. This CDR3 has 19 amino acids. CDR1 LGHDT and CDR2 YNNKEL come from the germline V gene (reference sequence). The CDR3 DNA follows: TGTGCCAGCAGCCAAGTCAGTAGTAGGGGGATACTTCTGGGGAATGAGCAGTTCTTC. The encoded protein is CASSQVSSRGILLGNEQFF.

This clonotype has just a few counts. The J gene is TRBJ1-2, the V gene TRBV5-1; D unclear. Per the germline V gene, CDR1 is SGHRS and CDR2 is YFSETQ. The CDR3 spans 14 residues. Trimming pared 4 bases from V and 6 bases from J, leaving 16 bases between. CDR3 in DNA: TGCGCCAGCAGCCCCGGCCGGCGCGATGATGGCTACACCTTC. Protein product: CASSPGRRDDGYTF.

The chain combines TRBV3-1 with TRBJ2-7, with D possibly TRBD1 on 5 matching bases. Trimming shortened V by 0 bases and J by 4 bases, and 7 bases separated the two germline ends. The CDR3 loop spans 13 amino acids. In germline, CDR1 is LGHDT, CDR2 YNNKEL (reference sequence). Here the CDR3 DNA reads TGTGCCAGCAGCCAAGAATACAGGTACGAGCAGTACTTC. This gives the protein CASSQEYRYEQYF.